Presented here are 19 T cell receptor beta chains from one specimen sequenced in a study of identical twins. TCRdb recomputed calls from the 5' RACE reads with MiXCR, one row per CDR3 protein. The repertoire holds fewer than 900,000 distinct CDR3 sequences, roughly 18% seen once, with less than 15% in the top ten. These same records also appear under a second study, on T cells expressing NK-cell markers.

Sample: PBMCs. Receptors originate from a woman aged 18-35 years in good health.

The chain recombines TRBV7-9 with TRBJ2-7, with D hard to call. Between the trimmed V and J ends, which lost 3 bases and 2 bases, there was a span of 8 bases. Germline CDR1 reads SEHNR; CDR2 reads FQNEAQ (reference sequence). The CDR3 is 13 residues long. Written as DNA, the CDR3 is TGTGCCAGCAGCTTGTCCCATACCTACGAGCAGTACTTC. This encodes CASSLSHTYEQYF.

This clonotype was found a few times. The V and J genes are TRBV5-6 and TRBJ2-5; D is possibly TRBD1 (6 bases). The V end lost 5 bases, the J end lost 6 bases, and 14 bases lay between the germline ends. There are 13 residues in the CDR3. Germline V gene lookup returns CDR1 SGHDT and CDR2 YYEEEE. The DNA for the CDR3 is TGTGCCAGCAGAGCGAGGGGGATTCAGACCCAGTACTTC. Translated, it gives CASRARGIQTQYF.

This clonotype was recorded many times. This sequence joins TRBV6-1 and TRBJ2-1; the D gene is possibly TRBD1 (5 bases). V lost 6 bases to trimming and J lost 0 bases, with 6 bases between them. The CDR3 loop spans 13 amino acids. Germline assignment: CDR1 MNHNS and CDR2 SASEGT. The CDR3 sequence is CASRTASYNEQFF. CDR3 DNA sequence: TGTGCCAGCAGGACAGCCTCCTACAATGAGCAGTTCTTC.

This clonotype was detected a few times. The chain employs TRBV20-1 and TRBJ2-2; no reliable D call. The CDR3 has 13 residues. V was shortened by 5 bases and J by 7 bases, with 14 bases between the two germline ends. Germline assignment: CDR1 DFQATT and CDR2 SNEGSKA (reference sequence). Here the CDR3 DNA reads TGCAGTGCTCGCGACCCCAGAGGCGGGGAGCTGTTTTTT. Amino acid sequence: CSARDPRGGELFF.

This clonotype occurred a few times. The chain recombines TRBV12-3 or TRBV12-4 with TRBJ2-1, with a weak D call TRBD2 (5 bases). The V end was cut by 4 bases, the J end by 13 bases, with 17 bases between. CDR3 size: 13 residues. The CDR3: CASSSAARLAQFF. CDR3 sequence (DNA): TGTGCCAGCAGTTCGGCGGCCCGGCTAGCTCAGTTCTTC.

This chain connects TRBV5-1 to TRBJ2-3, with D tentatively TRBD2 (5 bases). This CDR3 contains 15 residues. The V end lost 1 base, the J end lost 0 bases, and 9 bases lay between the germline ends. The germline V gene encodes CDR1 SGHRS and CDR2 YFSETQ. DNA for the CDR3: TGCGCCAGCAGCTTGAGTAGCGCTAGCACAGATACGCAGTATTTT. Translated, it gives CASSLSSASTDTQYF.

This clonotype was seen only a few times. The chain joins TRBV5-5 to TRBJ1-2; 8 bases are a match to TRBD1. Germline values: CDR1 SGHKS, CDR2 YYEKEE (reference sequence). V trimming: 3 bases; J trimming: 6 bases; junction bases outside the gene matches: 10. This CDR3 spans 15 amino acids. In nucleotides, the CDR3 is TGTGCCAGCAGCTCATCTTTGACAGGGGTCAATGGCTACACCTTC. Its protein product is CASSSSLTGVNGYTF. Full variable domain (outside the CDR3, taken from reference TRBV5-5 and TRBJ1-2): DAGVTQSPTHLIKTRGQQVTLRCSPISGHKSVSWYQQVLGQGPQFIFQYYEKEERGRGNFPDRFSARQFPNYSSELNVNALLLGDSALYLCASSSSLTGVNGYTFGSGTRLTVV.

The chain employs TRBV5-1 and TRBJ2-2; D not resolved. V was clipped by 0 bases and J by 1 base, with 7 bases between them. There are 15 residues in the CDR3. CDR1 is SGHRS, CDR2 YFSETQ, per germline. CDR3 region: CASSLEAMNTGELFF. Written as DNA, the CDR3 is TGCGCCAGCAGCTTGGAGGCGATGAACACCGGGGAGCTGTTTTTT. Together with reference TRBV5-1 and TRBJ2-2, the CDR3 gives the full variable domain: KAGVTQTPRYLIKTRGQQVTLSCSPISGHRSVSWYQQTPGQGLQFLFEYFSETQRNKGNFPGRFSGRQFSNSRSEMNVSTLELGDSALYLCASSLEAMNTGELFFGEGSRLTVL.

This clonotype has more than one count but fewer than ten. J is TRBJ2-1 and V is TRBV20-1; 15 nucleotides match TRBD2. The CDR3 is 16 residues long. The V segment lost 5 bases and the J segment 5 bases; nucleotides outside the gene matches: 7. Germline V CDR1 and CDR2: DFQATT, SNEGSKA (reference sequence). The CDR3, as DNA: TGCAGTGCTGGGAGGACTAGCGGGAGGGCGGACAATGAGCAGTTCTTC. It specifies CSAGRTSGRADNEQFF.

This clonotype has only a few counts. This chain joins TRBV4-3 and TRBJ2-7; 12 positions match TRBD2. The ends lost 4 bases at V and 6 bases at J; junction bases unmatched: 13. The CDR3 runs to 17 residues. Germline V gene lookup returns CDR1 LGHNA and CDR2 YSLEER. The CDR3 is CASSRDPTSGRLGEQYF. CDR3 bases: TGCGCCAGCAGCCGGGATCCTACTAGCGGGAGGTTGGGCGAGCAGTACTTC.

This clonotype appeared many times. The rearrangement joins TRBV12-3 or TRBV12-4 to TRBJ1-2; D might be TRBD1 (6 bases). This CDR3 is 14 amino acids long. V lost 3 bases to trimming and J lost 1 base, with 9 bases between them. The DNA for the CDR3 is TGTGCCAGCAGTTTTAAGGGGGTTAACTATGGCTACACCTTC. Amino acid sequence: CASSFKGVNYGYTF.

The V call is TRBV5-1, the J call TRBJ2-3; perhaps TRBD1 as D (5 bases). Trimming shortened V by 1 base and J by 3 bases, and 12 bases separated the two germline ends. The CDR3 length is 15 residues. Germline V gives CDR1 SGHRS, CDR2 YFSETQ. In nucleotides, the CDR3 is TGCGCCAGCAGCTTGCAAGCCAGGGAAACAGATACGCAGTATTTT. Translated: CASSLQARETDTQYF.

This clonotype was seen a few times. The rearrangement joins TRBV6-5 to TRBJ2-7; D ambiguous. The CDR3 is 12 amino acids. Germline loops: CDR1 MNHEY, CDR2 SVGAGI. V dropped 2 bases and J dropped 6 bases, with 8 bases sitting between them. The CDR3: CASSYGLGEQYF. For the CDR3, the DNA is TGTGCCAGCAGTTACGGATTAGGCGAGCAGTACTTC.

This clonotype was picked up a small number of times. The chain couples TRBV6-5 to TRBJ2-5; D remains unclear. The germline gives CDR1 MNHEY, CDR2 SVGAGI. The ends were cut back, 0 bases at V and 5 bases at J, with 10 bases in the middle. CDR3 size: 14 residues. The CDR3 loop reads CASSYSERPETQYF. The CDR3 DNA follows: TGTGCCAGCAGTTACTCGGAAAGGCCGGAGACCCAGTACTTC.

In its sample, this clonotype was seen a few times. This chain uses TRBV5-1 with TRBJ1-2; D gene ambiguous. The V end lost 3 bases, the J end lost 1 base, and 13 bases lay between the germline ends. This CDR3 has 15 residues. Germline V gene data show CDR1 as SGHRS and CDR2 as YFSETQ. The CDR3 DNA reads TGCGCCAGCAGCTCCGTCCCGAGGAGTAACTATGGCTACACCTTC. This codes for CASSSVPRSNYGYTF.

This clonotype was observed a handful of times. The chain combines TRBV10-3 with TRBJ1-1; no clear D gene. CDR3 length: 14 residues. V was shortened by 3 bases and J by 5 bases, with 13 bases between the two germline ends. Germline V gives CDR1 ENHRY, CDR2 SYGVKD. The CDR3 nucleotides are TGTGCCATCAGTGATCGGGGTGCTTCGACTGAAGCTTTCTTT. Its protein is CAISDRGASTEAFF.

The rearrangement links TRBV20-1 to TRBJ1-1; D is unclear. CDR1 is DFQATT and CDR2 is SNEGSKA in the germline V gene (reference sequence). CDR3 length: 11 amino acids. Trimming stripped 2 bases from V and 2 bases from J, with 3 bases between. The CDR3 is CSARPNTEAFF. The CDR3, as DNA: TGCAGTGCTAGACCCAACACTGAAGCTTTCTTT.

In its sample, this clonotype was seen once. The rearrangement links TRBV6-2 or TRBV6-3 to TRBJ2-7, with 11 bases identical to TRBD1. The J segment lost 2 bases and the V segment lost 5 bases, leaving 8 bases of the junction unmatched. The CDR3 spans 16 residues. CDR1 and CDR2 from the germline V gene are MNHEY and SVGEGT. CDR3 residues: CASSGYPGQGAYEQYF. The CDR3, as DNA: TGTGCCAGCAGTGGCTACCCGGGACAGGGGGCCTACGAGCAGTACTTC.

This clonotype was counted a few times. This chain links TRBV4-3 with TRBJ1-6; TRBD1 matches at 8 bases. V was clipped by 0 bases and J by 8 bases; unmatched bases: 6. CDR1 and CDR2 (germline): LGHNA, YSLEER. CDR3 length: 16 amino acids. The CDR3 spells CASSQDGTGQHSPLHF. The CDR3 nucleotides are TGCGCCAGCAGCCAAGATGGGACAGGCCAACATTCACCCCTCCACTTT.